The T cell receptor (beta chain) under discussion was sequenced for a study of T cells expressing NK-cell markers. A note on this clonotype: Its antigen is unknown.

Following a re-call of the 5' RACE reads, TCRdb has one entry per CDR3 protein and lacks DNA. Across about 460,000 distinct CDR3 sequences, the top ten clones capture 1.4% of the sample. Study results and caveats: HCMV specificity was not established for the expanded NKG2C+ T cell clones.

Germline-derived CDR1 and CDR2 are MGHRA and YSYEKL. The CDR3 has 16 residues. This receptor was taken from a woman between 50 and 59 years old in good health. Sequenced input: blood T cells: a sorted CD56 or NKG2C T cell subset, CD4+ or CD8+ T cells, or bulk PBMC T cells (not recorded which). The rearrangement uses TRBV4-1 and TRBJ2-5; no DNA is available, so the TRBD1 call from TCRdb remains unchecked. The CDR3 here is CASSQDSDTYQETQYF.